This T cell receptor beta chain was recorded in a study of shared clonotypes between healthy human individuals. This table comes from immunoSEQ multiplex PCR, and its TCRdb copy is limited to in-frame clones, with some not included. The table lists about 1,900,000 clones, about 95% of them singletons. Naivety among CD8 cells was defined by CD45RO negativity and positive CCR7 selection, thereby excluding terminally differentiated effector memory CD45RA+ cells. General observations from the study: Non-shared clonotypes had lower generation probabilities than those shared by all four donors. Clonotypes that were shared across a handful of donors made up around 5.5% of naive CD4 clonotypes.

The germline CDR1 and CDR2 sequences are SGHNT and YYREEE (reference sequence). Trimming pared 4 bases from V and 2 bases from J, leaving 13 bases between. The CDR3 consists of 14 residues. Concerning this clone: Antigen specificity is unknown.

The sequence derives from a man aged 18 to 35 in good health. V gene TRBV5-4 combines with J gene TRBJ2-7; D is uncertain. Sequenced sample: naive CD8+ T cells sorted from blood. The CDR3 DNA follows: TGTGCCAGCAGCGACGGGCAAATAACCTACGAGCAGTACTTC. Protein sequence: CASSDGQITYEQYF.